The 29 T cell receptor beta chains below all came from one sample that was sequenced in a study of T cells in Graves' hyperthyroidism and ophthalmopathy. From RNA transcripts, TCR beta CDR3 regions were amplified. Carried out on the TCR CDR3, a first-round RT-PCR used the HTBI primer set. TCRdb fed the multiplex PCR reads into MiXCR, producing one record per CDR3 protein. The data show about 280,000 distinct CDR3 sequences, less than 30% seen once. Sequencing was carried out using blood. Receptor source: a middle-aged man with Graves' hyperthyroidism that later progressed to Graves' ophthalmopathy.

A few counts support this clonotype. The V and J genes are TRBV7-2 and TRBJ2-5; D possibly corresponds to TRBD1 (6 bases). The V gene's germline CDR1 is SGHTA and CDR2 FQGNSA. The CDR3 sequence is 13 residues long. The V end was cut by 5 bases, the J end by 4 bases, with 11 bases between. CDR3 coding DNA: TGTGCCAGCAGCACGGGACATTTAGAGACCCAGTACTTC. Its translation is CASSTGHLETQYF.

This clonotype was seen at least ten times. The V gene is TRBV27, the J gene TRBJ1-1, with D maybe TRBD1 (6 bases). This CDR3 comprises 16 residues. Germline V gene sequence: CDR1 MNHEY, CDR2 SMNVEV (reference sequence). The V end lost 6 bases, the J end lost 4 bases, and 21 bases lay between the germline ends. The CDR3 region is CASRPILGGRFTEAFF. The CDR3 coding sequence is TGTGCCAGCAGACCAATCCTGGGGGGGCGGTTCACTGAAGCTTTCTTT.

This clonotype was observed many times. The chain uses TRBV29-1 and TRBJ1-2; D ambiguous. V lost 7 bases to trimming and J lost 8 bases, with 14 bases between them. CDR3 length: 11 residues. Germline loops: CDR1 SQVTM, CDR2 ANQGSEA. The CDR3 protein is CSGVRLGGYTF. The CDR3 DNA reads as TGCAGCGGTGTCCGGTTGGGCGGCTACACCTTC.

This clonotype was recorded many times. The chain uses TRBV12-3 or TRBV12-4 and TRBJ1-2; D is possibly TRBD1 (6 bases). V shed 5 bases and J shed 5 bases, with 15 bases lying between them. The CDR3 length is 14 residues. DNA for the CDR3: TGTGCCAGCAGTCATACGACAGGACCATATGGCTACACCTTC. As protein: CASSHTTGPYGYTF.

This sequence joins TRBV6-1 and TRBJ1-5; 8 bases are a match to TRBD1. Unmatched junction bases numbered 13, after V lost 6 bases and J lost 6 bases. Germline CDR1 is MNHNS and CDR2 is SASEGT. This CDR3 has 16 amino acids. CDR3 DNA sequence: TGTGCCAGCAGGGTAATCGGGACAGGAGTAGGTCAGCCCCAGCATTTT. This sequence encodes CASRVIGTGVGQPQHF.

At least ten counts were recorded for this clonotype. This may be a read error, as it is one base from a much larger clone. The V call is TRBV6-4, the J call TRBJ1-1; weak D call: TRBD1 (5 bases). V lost 7 bases and J lost 1, with 28 bases in between. CDR3 length equals 19 residues. Germline V gene data show CDR1 as MRHNA and CDR2 as SNTAGT. The CDR3 nucleotides read TGTGCCAGCAACCACAGTCAAGGCAGACAGTTCACACGGAACACTGAAGCTTTCTTT. Its translation is CASNHSQGRQFTRNTEAFF.

This clonotype came up many times. This chain links TRBV10-3 with TRBJ1-2, with 7 positions matching TRBD1. This CDR3 is 13 amino acids long. The trim removed 2 bases at V and 8 bases at J, leaving 5 bases unmatched. Per germline, CDR1 ENHRY and CDR2 SYGVKD. The CDR3 nucleotides read TGTGCCATCAGTGAGGGGACAGCCAAAGGCTACACCTTC. This encodes CAISEGTAKGYTF.

The chain uses TRBV20-1 and TRBJ2-5; the match to TRBD2 covers 7 bases. The V segment lost 5 bases and the J segment 0 bases; nucleotides outside the gene matches: 3. Germline-derived CDR1 and CDR2 are DFQATT and SNEGSKA (reference sequence). The CDR3 is 13 residues long. This chain's CDR3 is CSASGRNQETQYF. The CDR3 DNA reads TGCAGTGCTTCCGGGAGGAACCAAGAGACCCAGTACTTC.

The V and J genes are TRBV28 and TRBJ2-7, with 8 bases identical to TRBD2. This CDR3 is 16 amino acids long. V shed 2 bases and J 5 bases; nucleotides not matched to a gene: 11. Per the germline V gene, CDR1 is MDHEN and CDR2 is SYDVKM. This CDR3 reads CASSLNRVAGQNEQYF. In DNA form, the CDR3 reads TGTGCCAGCAGTTTAAATAGGGTAGCGGGACAAAACGAGCAGTACTTC.

The chain combines TRBV12-3 or TRBV12-4 with TRBJ1-1, with 7 bases that match TRBD1. The J segment lost 4 bases and the V segment lost 5 bases, leaving 10 bases of the junction unmatched. The CDR3 has 15 residues. The CDR3: CASSPPNRGGTEAFF. CDR3 coding DNA: TGTGCCAGCAGTCCCCCTAACAGGGGTGGCACTGAAGCTTTCTTT.

The chain employs TRBV12-3 or TRBV12-4 and TRBJ2-7; no definite D call. The CDR3 is 12 residues long. The V end was cut by 6 bases, the J end by 5 bases, with 11 bases between. CDR3 DNA sequence: TGTGCCAGCAGACGCACCTGGGACGAGCAGTACTTC. Translated, it gives CASRRTWDEQYF.

The chain has TRBV28 and TRBJ1-2; D not resolved. Between the trimmed V and J ends, which lost 3 bases and 0 bases, there was a span of 11 bases. This CDR3 contains 15 residues. The germline gives CDR1 MDHEN, CDR2 SYDVKM. The CDR3 DNA reads as TGTGCCAGCAGTTTTCTGGGTGAGGCTAACTATGGCTACACCTTC. Amino acid sequence: CASSFLGEANYGYTF.

This clonotype was recorded many times. This sequence joins TRBV12-3 or TRBV12-4 and TRBJ2-7; 9 nucleotides match TRBD1. V shed 3 bases, J shed 13 bases, and the junction held 7 bases outside the gene matches. The CDR3 spans 12 residues. CDR3 loop: CASSLDRGGIYF. CDR3 nucleotide sequence: TGTGCCAGCAGTTTGGACAGGGGTGGAATTTACTTC.

This clonotype was counted many times. This chain joins TRBV2 and TRBJ2-3; D is perhaps TRBD1 (6 bases). Germline CDR1 is SNHLY and CDR2 is FYNNEI. Between the trimmed V and J ends, which lost 4 bases and 8 bases, there was a span of 13 bases. The CDR3 is 13 amino acids. The DNA of the CDR3 is TGTGCCAGCAGTGGGGGGCCCCCAGGTACGCAGTATTTT. It specifies CASSGGPPGTQYF.

This clonotype was seen many times. The V gene is TRBV29-1, the J gene TRBJ1-1; 9 bases fit TRBD1. The CDR3 sequence is 14 residues long. Germline V lookup: CDR1 SQVTM, CDR2 ANQGSEA. Losses at the gene ends were 8 bases for V and 2 bases for J; bases not matched to a gene: 9. The CDR3 nucleotides read TGCAGCACCAGGACAGGGGAGGGAAACACTGAAGCTTTCTTT. It yields the protein CSTRTGEGNTEAFF.

This chain connects TRBV11-2 to TRBJ2-1; the D is unclear. V lost 8 bases to trimming and J lost 4 bases, with 15 bases between them. The CDR3 spans 14 residues. CDR1 and CDR2 (germline): SGHAT, FQNNGV. The CDR3 region has the DNA TGTGCCAGCGCGCCCGGGTCGGCATACAATGAGCAGTTCTTC. Encoded protein: CASAPGSAYNEQFF.

This clonotype was seen repeatedly, ten times or more. Relative to the germline gene, one junction end is altered; a read error may explain this. The chain recombines TRBV6-4 with TRBJ2-7; D is unclear. CDR1 and CDR2 from the germline V gene are MRHNA and SNTAGT. This CDR3 contains 11 residues. The CDR3 loop reads CASSLIRVLNF. CDR3 nucleotide sequence: TGTGCCAGCAGTTTGATTCGGGTGCTAAACTTC.

This chain uses TRBV12-5 with TRBJ2-7; possibly TRBD2 for D (5 bases). Germline V lookup: CDR1 LGHNT, CDR2 FRNRAP. The CDR3 runs to 17 residues. V gave up 2 bases and J gave up 3 bases, with 20 bases separating them. In DNA, the CDR3 is TGTGCTAGTGGTTTGTTCCTAGATAGTAAACGGGGCTACGAGCAGTACTTC. Residues: CASGLFLDSKRGYEQYF. Drawing the rest from reference TRBV12-5 and TRBJ2-7, the complete variable domain is DARVTQTPRHKVTEMGQEVTMRCQPILGHNTVFWYRQTMMQGLELLAYFRNRAPLDDSGMPKDRFSAEMPDATLATLKIQPSEPRDSAVYFCASGLFLDSKRGYEQYFGPGTRLTVT.

This clonotype was observed at least ten times. This chain uses TRBV19 with TRBJ2-2; 11 bases fit TRBD1. Trimming at V came to 5 bases and at J to 0 bases, leaving 17 bases not matched to a gene. The germline CDR1 and CDR2 sequences are LNHDA and SQIVND (reference sequence). The CDR3 spans 21 residues. The CDR3 DNA follows: TGTGCCAGTAGTCACACGTTCTGGACAGGGGGCGTTAGGGCGAACACCGGGGAGCTGTTTTTT. It yields the protein CASSHTFWTGGVRANTGELFF.

The sample holds a few counts of this clonotype. J is TRBJ2-7 and V is TRBV12-3 or TRBV12-4; TRBD1 might be the D (5 bases). The CDR3 has 14 residues. V lost 3 bases and J lost 4, with 13 bases in between. The DNA of the CDR3 is TGTGCCAGCAGTTTCGAGGCCTACAGGTACGAGCAGTACTTC. Translated, it gives CASSFEAYRYEQYF.

This clonotype was observed at least ten times. In nucleotides, the CDR3 is TGCAGCGTCTCCGCATGGGGGGGGACCCAGTACTTC. It yields the protein CSVSAWGGTQYF. V is TRBV29-1 and J is TRBJ2-5; 7 positions match TRBD2. CDR1 is SQVTM, CDR2 ANQGSEA, per germline. The V and J ends lost 6 bases and 7 bases, in that order; junction bases with no gene match: 8. The CDR3 covers 12 residues.

This sequence joins TRBV6-2 or TRBV6-3 and TRBJ1-2; TRBD1 aligns across 11 bases. V trimming: 8 bases; J trimming: 12 bases; junction bases outside the gene matches: 5. CDR1 and CDR2 from the germline V gene are MNHEY and SVGEGT. The length of the CDR3 is 11 residues. CDR3 DNA sequence: TGTGCCAGCGGGGGACAGGGGGAAAACACCTTC. It translates to CASGGQGENTF.

This clonotype was recorded at least ten times. The V and J genes are TRBV12-3 or TRBV12-4 and TRBJ1-1, with a possible D match to TRBD1 (5 bases). Trimming cost V 5 bases and J 0 bases, with 10 bases left between them. This CDR3 has 14 amino acids. In DNA form, the CDR3 reads TGTGCCAGCAGTCTCGGGGACGTGAACACTGAAGCTTTCTTT. This codes for CASSLGDVNTEAFF.

The rearrangement links TRBV15 to TRBJ2-7; perhaps D is TRBD1 or TRBD2 (6 bases each). Per the germline V gene, CDR1 is LNHNV and CDR2 is YYDKDF (reference sequence). The CDR3 sequence is 17 residues long. The V gene lost 0 bases and the J gene lost 1 base, with 16 bases spanning the gap. The CDR3 sequence: CATSRDLGRGTSYEQYF. In DNA form, the CDR3 reads TGTGCCACCAGCAGAGATCTCGGCCGGGGGACATCCTACGAGCAGTACTTC.

The table lists this clonotype with many counts. The chain links TRBV5-1 to TRBJ2-7; 7 bases agree with TRBD1. The trim removed 0 bases at V and 0 bases at J, leaving 3 bases unmatched. The CDR3 extends over 15 amino acids. The germline V gene has CDR1 SGHRS and CDR2 YFSETQ. CDR3 region: CASSLAGTVSYEQYF. The CDR3 nucleotides read TGCGCCAGCAGCTTGGCAGGGACAGTCTCCTACGAGCAGTACTTC.

The rearrangement uses TRBV6-4 and TRBJ2-5, with D unresolved. CDR3 size: 11 residues. The germline V gene encodes CDR1 MRHNA and CDR2 SNTAGT. V lost 8 bases and J 5 bases, leaving 9 bases between the germline ends. In DNA, the CDR3 is TGTGCCAGCTTCTCTGAGGAGACCCAGTACTTC. Its protein is CASFSEETQYF.

This clonotype was seen a handful of times. The genes are TRBV7-1 and TRBJ2-2; possible D gene TRBD2, 6 bases. TRBV7-1 is an ORF, and what it does is uncertain. The CDR3 covers 19 residues. V was clipped by 2 bases and J by 0 bases, with 19 bases between them. In DNA form, the CDR3 reads TGTGCCAGCAGCTCACCCACTCGGACTAACGCTGCGAACACCGGGGAGCTGTTTTTT. This sequence encodes CASSSPTRTNAANTGELFF.

The V gene is TRBV11-2, the J gene TRBJ2-7, with 8 positions matching TRBD2. V lost 0 bases to trimming and J lost 1 base; unmatched junction nucleotides: 8. CDR1 and CDR2 from the germline V gene are SGHAT and FQNNGV. This CDR3 has 17 residues. The CDR3 protein is CASSLDLAGLPSYEQYF. The CDR3 bases are TGTGCCAGCAGCTTAGACCTAGCGGGCCTCCCTTCCTACGAGCAGTACTTC.

The V and J genes are TRBV5-1 and TRBJ2-7, with 10 nucleotides matching TRBD2. CDR3 length: 18 amino acids. V was clipped by 0 bases and J by 3 bases; unmatched bases: 12. Germline V gives CDR1 SGHRS, CDR2 YFSETQ. In nucleotides, the CDR3 is TGCGCCAGCAGCTTGGCCTCGGGACTAGCGCAGGCGGGCTACGAGCAGTACTTC. The encoded protein is CASSLASGLAQAGYEQYF.